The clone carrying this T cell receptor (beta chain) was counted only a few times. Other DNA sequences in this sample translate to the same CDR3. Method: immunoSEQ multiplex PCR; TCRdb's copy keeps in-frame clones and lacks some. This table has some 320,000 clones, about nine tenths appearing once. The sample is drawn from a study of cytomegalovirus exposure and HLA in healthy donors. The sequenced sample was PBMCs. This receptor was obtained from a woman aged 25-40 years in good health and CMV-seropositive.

CDR3 amino acids: CASSRDSDQPQHF. DNA of the CDR3: TGTGCCAGTAGTCGGGACAGTGATCAGCCCCAGCATTTT. V gene TRBV19 combines with J gene TRBJ1-5, with 7 bases that match TRBD1. Trimming cost V 5 bases and J 5 bases; bases outside gene matches: 3. In germline, CDR1 is LNHDA, CDR2 SQIVND (reference sequence). CDR3 length: 13 amino acids.